The 5 T cell receptor beta chains reported below all come from one sample, sequenced in a study of radiation and T cells in renal cell carcinoma. Documented time point: baseline pretreatment blood. Treatment described: 15 Gy SBRT to primary tumor, nephrectomy 4 weeks later. TCRdb's table, derived via immunoSEQ multiplex PCR, lists solely in-frame clones and lacks some. Among roughly 130,000 clones listed, roughly 90% were seen once. The sample in question was blood, obtained from a patient whose treatment included radiotherapy and nephrectomy. The receptors originated from a woman aged 50 to 60 with renal cell carcinoma.

The chain has TRBV5-1 and TRBJ2-1; a weak D match, TRBD2 (6 bases). V was pared by 1 base and J by 9 bases, with 11 bases between. Germline CDR1 reads SGHRS; CDR2 reads YFSETQ. The CDR3 loop spans 13 amino acids. CDR3 nucleotide sequence: TGCGCCAGCAGCTTGATTTCGGGGGTTGAGCAGTTCTTC. Translated: CASSLISGVEQFF. Together with reference TRBV5-1 and TRBJ2-1, the CDR3 gives the full variable domain: KAGVTQTPRYLIKTRGQQVTLSCSPISGHRSVSWYQQTPGQGLQFLFEYFSETQRNKGNFPGRFSGRQFSNSRSEMNVSTLELGDSALYLCASSLISGVEQFFGPGTRLTVL.

This clone was seen a single time. The J gene is TRBJ2-3, the V gene TRBV4-2, with 8 positions matching TRBD2. CDR3 length: 16 amino acids. After removal of 0 bases from V and 4 bases from J, the junction contained 6 bases not matched to a gene. The germline CDR1 and CDR2 sequences are LGHNA and YNFKEQ. CDR3: CASSQELAEGADTQYF. Written as DNA, the CDR3 is TGTGCCAGCAGCCAAGAACTAGCGGAGGGCGCAGATACGCAGTATTTT.

V is TRBV2 and J is TRBJ2-2, with a possible D match to TRBD2 (7 bases). The CDR3 has 14 amino acids. Germline V gene sequence: CDR1 SNHLY, CDR2 FYNNEI. With 8 bases removed from V and 4 bases from J, the gap between germline ends came to 14 bases. The DNA for the CDR3 is TGTGCCAGCCAGGGAGGGGGTGGCACCGGGGAGCTGTTTTTT. Protein product: CASQGGGGTGELFF.

This clone turned up a few times. This specimen includes other DNA sequences encoding the same CDR3. The rearrangement links TRBV29-1 to TRBJ1-1; D gene ambiguous. The germline gives CDR1 SQVTM, CDR2 ANQGSEA. The CDR3 loop spans 12 amino acids. V dropped 1 base and J dropped 0 bases, with 3 bases sitting between them. CDR3 loop: CSVEVVNTEAFF. CDR3 DNA: TGCAGCGTTGAAGTCGTGAACACTGAAGCTTTCTTT.

V gene TRBV4-1 combines with J gene TRBJ2-1; tentatively, D is TRBD2 (6 bases). The CDR3 consists of 16 residues. Germline V gives CDR1 MGHRA, CDR2 YSYEKL. Trimming cost V 0 bases and J 5 bases, with 14 bases left between them. The CDR3 DNA sequence: TGCGCCAGCAGCCAAGATGGCACTAGCACCGACAATGAGCAGTTCTTC. Its protein product is CASSQDGTSTDNEQFF.